This entry is about one T cell receptor beta chain. Antigen specificity is unknown. TRB cDNA was prepared as libraries by UMI-labeled 5' RACE. TCRdb reprocessed the 5' RACE reads, with one entry per CDR3 protein and no DNA. The sample includes 150,000 to 180,000 distinct CDR3 sequences. The data were taken from a study of CXCR3-negative and CXCR3-positive naive CD8 T cells. General observations from the study: Naive CXCR3-positive and CXCR3-negative cells shared similar TRBV-TRBJ usage, unlike memory cells. CXCR3-negative naive cells had less hydrophobic TRB CDR3s than did CXCR3-positive naive cells. Fresh PBMCs served for most assays, and CXCR3 expression fell partially after cryopreservation.

The CDR3 runs 13 residues. Germline-derived CDR1 and CDR2 are MGHDK and SYGVNS. This clonotype was sampled from a human donor in good health. Some clones in this sample may be carry-over from other donors' samples. The sequencing input was naive CXCR3+ CD8+ T cells from blood. The subset denotes: CD45RO-CCR7+CD27+CD95- naive CD8+ T cells expressing CXCR3 (TNR3+). This chain uses TRBV25-1 with TRBJ1-1; the D call from TCRdb, TRBD1, cannot be confirmed without DNA. The CDR3 loop reads CASSDLGGGEAFF.